The 21 T cell receptor beta chains below all came from one sample that was sequenced in a study of spatial heterogeneity in lung cancer. Time point denoted: sample taken at primary tumor resection. Tumor, nontumor lung or frozen PBMC supplied whole RNA that was sequenced unsorted. Each CDR3 protein gets one entry after TCRdb re-called the 5' RACE reads with MiXCR. This sample has thousands of distinct CDR3 sequences; around 5.4% occur once, and the top ten carry around 39%. The sample was PBMCs, taken at surgery. All receptors come from a male donor with early-stage non-small cell lung cancer.

The table lists this clonotype with many counts. The chain joins TRBV24-1 to TRBJ2-7; D is uncertain. Per the germline V gene, CDR1 is KGHDR and CDR2 is SFDVKD. Trimming stripped 3 bases from V and 3 bases from J, with 2 bases between. The CDR3 extends over 11 amino acids. The CDR3 DNA reads TGTGCCACCAGTGATATCTACGAGCAGTACTTC. Its translation: CATSDIYEQYF.

This chain links TRBV12-3 or TRBV12-4 with TRBJ2-3; possibly TRBD1 for D (5 bases). With 8 bases removed from V and 4 bases from J, the gap between germline ends came to 13 bases. This CDR3 has 13 amino acids. Here the CDR3 DNA reads TGTGCCAGCGGGGCTTGGGCGGCAGATACGCAGTATTTT. This encodes CASGAWAADTQYF.

The chain recombines TRBV19 with TRBJ2-1, with 10 bases that match TRBD1. V gave up 7 bases and J gave up 7 bases; unmatched junction bases: 16. The V gene's germline CDR1 is LNHDA and CDR2 SQIVND (reference sequence). This CDR3 is 17 amino acids long. This CDR3 reads CASTVNRGDRGRNEQFF. The DNA for the CDR3 is TGTGCCAGTACGGTTAACAGAGGGGACAGGGGACGGAATGAGCAGTTCTTC.

A few counts support this clonotype. J is TRBJ2-7 and V is TRBV5-1, with D unresolved. Trimming pared 2 bases from V and 2 bases from J, leaving 14 bases between. Germline CDR1 reads SGHRS; CDR2 reads YFSETQ. CDR3 length equals 15 residues. CDR3 coding DNA: TGCGCCAGCAGCTTTCGGTCGGCGGATACCTACGAGCAGTACTTC. This codes for CASSFRSADTYEQYF.

This clonotype occurred many times. V gene TRBV27 combines with J gene TRBJ2-2; 9 bases line up with TRBD2. The V gene end was trimmed by 3 bases and the J gene end by 5 bases; junction bases not matched to a gene: 7. Germline V gene sequence: CDR1 MNHEY, CDR2 SMNVEV (reference sequence). This CDR3 has 16 amino acids. The CDR3 DNA reads TGTGCCAGCAGTTTCTGGGTAGCGGGAGTTACCGGGGAGCTGTTTTTT. This gives the protein CASSFWVAGVTGELFF.

This clonotype is labeled medium-sized. The chain links TRBV19 to TRBJ2-7; the match to TRBD1 covers 9 bases. The V segment lost 6 bases and the J segment 5 bases; nucleotides outside the gene matches: 11. In germline, CDR1 is LNHDA, CDR2 SQIVND (reference sequence). The CDR3 extends over 15 amino acids. CDR3 in amino acids: CASSRTGTGNNEQYF. In nucleotides, the CDR3 is TGTGCCAGTAGCCGGACCGGGACAGGGAACAACGAGCAGTACTTC.

This clonotype appeared many times. The chain has TRBV12-3 or TRBV12-4 and TRBJ2-1; TRBD1 is a possible D gene (5 bases). The V and J ends lost 6 bases and 3 bases respectively, with 15 bases between them. The CDR3 has 15 amino acids. CDR3 protein: CASRDSWANYNEQFF. DNA for the CDR3: TGTGCCAGCAGAGACAGCTGGGCGAACTACAATGAGCAGTTCTTC.

This clonotype was observed at least ten times. The chain recombines TRBV6-1 with TRBJ2-6; TRBD2 might be the D (5 bases). The CDR3 runs 18 residues. Looked up from germline, CDR1 is MNHNS and CDR2 is SASEGT. V was cut by 6 bases and J by 0 bases, with 18 bases left in between. The CDR3 loop reads CASSRKGAEVSGANVLTF. In nucleotides, the CDR3 is TGTGCCAGCAGCCGAAAGGGAGCGGAGGTCTCTGGGGCCAACGTCCTGACTTTC.

This clonotype came up many times. The CDR3 spells CSVKVTGGGYEQYF. In nucleotides, the CDR3 is TGCAGCGTTAAAGTGACAGGGGGTGGCTACGAGCAGTACTTC. The rearrangement uses TRBV29-1 and TRBJ2-7; 9 nucleotides line up with TRBD1. There are 14 residues in the CDR3. Trimming took 5 bases from V and 3 from J; bases not matched to a gene: 8. Germline V gives CDR1 SQVTM, CDR2 ANQGSEA.

A single count supports this clonotype. This may arise from a read error, as a much more abundant clone is one base away. The chain couples TRBV19 to TRBJ1-5, with D possibly TRBD1 on 6 matching bases. CDR3 length: 15 residues. Germline CDR1 LNHDA, CDR2 SQIVND (reference sequence). The CDR3 nucleotides are TGTGCCGGTAGTTCCCAGACAGGTGGCAATCAGCCCCAGCATTTT. Translated, it gives CAGSSQTGGNQPQHF.

This clonotype was seen many times. The CDR3 nucleotides read TGTGCCAGCAGCGTAGAGGGGACTATGAACAATGAGCAGTTCTTC. This gives the protein CASSVEGTMNNEQFF. V usage is TRBV9 and J usage is TRBJ2-1; 7 bases line up with TRBD2. The germline V gene has CDR1 SGDLS and CDR2 YYNGEE. V gave up 0 bases and J gave up 5 bases; unmatched junction bases: 5. The CDR3 is 15 residues long.

In its sample, this clonotype was seen many times. CDR3 residues: CATSRDTSAQYF. The CDR3 DNA reads TGTGCCACCAGCAGGGACACCTCCGCGCAGTATTTT. This sequence joins TRBV15 and TRBJ2-3; maybe TRBD1 (5 bases). Germline CDR1 and CDR2: LNHNV and YYDKDF (reference sequence). This CDR3 has 12 amino acids. V was trimmed by 3 bases and J by 10 bases, leaving 11 bases between them.

Notes on this clonotype: A much larger clone lies one base from this, so it may be a read error. The chain couples TRBV7-7 to TRBJ2-5, with D possibly matching TRBD2 (5 bases). CDR3 length: 14 residues. From germline, CDR1 is SSHAT and CDR2 FNYEAQ (reference sequence). In nucleotides, the CDR3 is TGTGCTAGCAGCTTAAATGTGGGCGGGGAGACCCAGTACTTC. This encodes CASSLNVGGETQYF.

This clonotype was counted many times. V and J are TRBV6-2 or TRBV6-3 and TRBJ1-1, with D uncertain. Trimming took off 1 base at V and 5 bases at J, with 8 bases between the two ends. The germline V gene has CDR1 MNHEY and CDR2 SVGEGT. This CDR3 region has 13 residues. The CDR3 coding sequence is TGTGCCAGCAGTTACTACCCTGGGACTGAAGCTTTCTTT. It specifies CASSYYPGTEAFF.

In its sample, this clonotype was seen many times. This chain links TRBV12-3 or TRBV12-4 with TRBJ2-7; either TRBD1 or TRBD2 may fit D (5 bases each). CDR3 length: 13 residues. V shed 0 bases and J shed 6 bases, with 9 bases lying between them. CDR3 sequence (DNA): TGTGCCAGCAGTTTAGCAGGGGCGGGCGAGCAGTACTTC. Protein product: CASSLAGAGEQYF.

Ten or more counts support this clonotype. The J gene is TRBJ2-3, the V gene TRBV5-1; D is unresolved. Germline V gene data show CDR1 as SGHRS and CDR2 as YFSETQ. The germline V and J ends were trimmed by 1 base and 2 bases, with 8 bases remaining between them. The CDR3 extends over 14 amino acids. For the CDR3, the DNA is TGCGCCAGCAGCTTGTCATCCATCACAGATACGCAGTATTTT. Protein product: CASSLSSITDTQYF.

This clonotype was recorded many times. The chain is built from TRBV20-1 and TRBJ1-5, with 9 positions matching TRBD1. Germline V gene data show CDR1 as DFQATT and CDR2 as SNEGSKA (reference sequence). The CDR3 totals 15 residues. J lost 6 bases, V lost 5 bases, and 11 bases had no gene match. CDR3 in DNA: TGCAGTGCTCCGGACAGGGGAGGTTTAGGTCAGCCCCAGCATTTT. Its protein product is CSAPDRGGLGQPQHF.

This clonotype showed up many times. V gene TRBV5-1 combines with J gene TRBJ1-2; D possibly corresponds to TRBD1 (5 bases). The CDR3 has 17 residues. V lost 3 bases and J 1 base, leaving 19 bases between the germline ends. Germline CDR1 SGHRS, CDR2 YFSETQ. This CDR3 is CASSWNPGTDDNYGYTF. For the CDR3, the DNA is TGCGCCAGCAGCTGGAACCCCGGGACGGATGATAACTATGGCTACACCTTC.

This clonotype was seen repeatedly, ten times or more. This chain connects TRBV23-1 to TRBJ2-1; 9 nucleotides agree with TRBD1. TRBV23-1 is recorded as an ORF, its role being uncertain. The CDR3 totals 16 residues. V trimming: 3 bases; J trimming: 5 bases; junction bases outside the gene matches: 8. The CDR3 loop reads CASSQVRDRAHNEQFF. In nucleotides, the CDR3 is TGCGCCAGCAGTCAGGTTCGGGACAGGGCCCACAATGAGCAGTTCTTC.

This clonotype has ten or more counts. The V call is TRBV12-3 or TRBV12-4, the J call TRBJ2-3, with D unresolved. The germline V and J ends were trimmed by 3 bases and 4 bases, with 11 bases remaining between them. The CDR3 sequence is 14 residues long. In DNA form, the CDR3 reads TGTGCCAGCAGTTTTAGGGCCACTTCAGATACGCAGTATTTT. Protein product: CASSFRATSDTQYF.

This clonotype was seen many times. This chain links TRBV18 with TRBJ2-7; TRBD2 is a possible D gene (6 bases). The germline V gene has CDR1 KGHSH and CDR2 LQKENI. The V gene lost 0 bases and the J gene lost 1 base, with 13 bases spanning the gap. CDR3 length equals 16 residues. The CDR3 nucleotides are TGTGCCAGCTCACCACCGGCATCCGGGGGATCCTACGAGCAGTACTTC. Translated, it gives CASSPPASGGSYEQYF.